What follows are 18 T cell receptor beta chains derived from one specimen sequenced in a study of spatial heterogeneity in lung cancer. TCRdb re-called the 5' RACE reads with MiXCR, one entry per CDR3 protein. The sample has 8,500 to 14,000 distinct CDR3 sequences; 9% to 13% are singletons. Study results and caveats: Tumor mutation counts were tracked by expanded intratumoral alpha and beta TCR counts.

Time point here: sample taken at primary tumor resection. Their antigens remain unidentified. The sequenced sample was lung tumor tissue, obtained at surgery. The receptors were sampled from a female donor with early-stage non-small cell lung cancer.

By share, this clonotype counts as medium-sized. The rearrangement links TRBV14 to TRBJ2-6, with no clear D. Trimming removed 3 bases from V and 1 base from J, with 4 bases in between. The CDR3 loop spans 14 amino acids. CDR1 and CDR2 from the germline V gene are SGHDN and FVKESK. CDR3 sequence (DNA): TGTGCCAGCAGCCACATTTCTGGGGCCAACGTCCTGACTTTC. This codes for CASSHISGANVLTF.

This clonotype was detected only a few times. V and J are TRBV20-1 and TRBJ1-1; D gene unclear. The CDR3 is made up of 16 amino acids. CDR1 DFQATT and CDR2 SNEGSKA come from the germline V gene (reference sequence). Trimming shortened V by 4 bases and J by 0 bases, and 18 bases separated the two germline ends. DNA for the CDR3: TGCAGTGCTATATCGTACGTGAACAATGTGAACACTGAAGCTTTCTTT. Translation gives CSAISYVNNVNTEAFF.

Only a few counts were recorded for this clonotype. The chain uses TRBV12-3 or TRBV12-4 and TRBJ1-2, with TRBD1 identical over 8 bases. V dropped 6 bases and J dropped 7; count of bases not matched to a gene: 10. This CDR3 is 14 amino acids long. The CDR3 DNA follows: TGTGCCAGCAGCCCACTGGACAGGGTCGGTGGCTACACCTTC. Translating it yields CASSPLDRVGGYTF.

The sample holds many counts of this clonotype. The J gene is TRBJ2-2, the V gene TRBV10-3; 9 bases are a match to TRBD1. There are 15 residues in the CDR3. After removal of 6 bases from V and 4 bases from J, the junction contained 6 bases not matched to a gene. CDR1 and CDR2 from the germline V gene are ENHRY and SYGVKD. The CDR3 protein is CAIRDGQGRTGELFF. CDR3 nucleotides: TGTGCCATCAGAGACGGACAGGGGCGCACCGGGGAGCTGTTTTTT.

This chain connects TRBV7-8 to TRBJ2-2, with D uncertain. V dropped 0 bases and J dropped 0 bases, with 5 bases sitting between them. Germline loops: CDR1 SGHVS, CDR2 FQNEAQ. The CDR3 consists of 15 residues. In nucleotides, the CDR3 is TGTGCCAGCAGCTTAGCAGCCTCGAACACCGGGGAGCTGTTTTTT. This translates into CASSLAASNTGELFF.

The V gene is TRBV20-1, the J gene TRBJ1-1; 8 nucleotides line up with TRBD1. The CDR3 length is 13 residues. The J segment lost 0 bases and the V segment lost 5 bases, leaving 2 bases of the junction unmatched. The V gene's germline CDR1 is DFQATT and CDR2 SNEGSKA (reference sequence). The CDR3 coding sequence is TGCAGTGCTGGGGACAGGATGAACACTGAAGCTTTCTTT. Protein product: CSAGDRMNTEAFF.

This clonotype is medium-sized (0.01 to 0.1%) by share. The chain joins TRBV4-3 to TRBJ2-5, with no clear D. This CDR3 region has 13 residues. V lost 0 bases to trimming and J lost 4 bases, with 6 bases between them. Germline CDR1 and CDR2: LGHNA and YSLEER. The CDR3 spells CASSQDHGETQYF. CDR3 coding DNA: TGCGCCAGCAGCCAAGATCACGGAGAGACCCAGTACTTC.

The chain combines TRBV27 with TRBJ1-1; 10 nucleotides align to TRBD1. After removal of 5 bases from V and 2 bases from J, the junction contained 5 bases not matched to a gene. From germline, CDR1 is MNHEY and CDR2 SMNVEV (reference sequence). The CDR3 totals 15 residues. The CDR3 here is CASSRRQGANTEAFF. CDR3 nucleotide sequence: TGTGCCAGCAGTCGTAGACAGGGGGCAAACACTGAAGCTTTCTTT.

The V and J genes are TRBV6-2 or TRBV6-3 and TRBJ2-6, with D unresolved. Germline CDR1 MNHEY, CDR2 SVGEGT. This CDR3 region has 15 residues. Trimming pared 7 bases from V and 0 bases from J, leaving 10 bases between. CDR3 nucleotides: TGTGCCAGCACCGACCCTAGCTCTGGGGCCAACGTCCTGACTTTC. It is translated as CASTDPSSGANVLTF.

This clonotype was recorded many times. J is TRBJ1-1 and V is TRBV18; D may be TRBD1 (5 bases). Trimming cost V 0 bases and J 1 base, with 12 bases left between them. The CDR3 loop spans 16 amino acids. Germline CDR1 KGHSH, CDR2 LQKENI. CDR3 sequence reads: CASSPPMGRKNTEAFF. CDR3 DNA sequence: TGTGCCAGCTCACCACCGATGGGACGGAAGAACACTGAAGCTTTCTTT.

This clonotype was observed at least ten times. The J gene is TRBJ2-3, the V gene TRBV20-1, with 8 bases that match TRBD2. This CDR3 contains 12 residues. Germline values: CDR1 DFQATT, CDR2 SNEGSKA (reference sequence). In DNA form, the CDR3 reads TGCACCGCGGGGGGAGGTGGAGATACGCAGTATTTT. Translation: CTAGGGGDTQYF.

This clonotype was observed at least ten times. The chain couples TRBV4-3 to TRBJ2-7; D gene unclear. Germline V gives CDR1 LGHNA, CDR2 YSLEER. V was shortened by 0 bases and J by 4 bases, with 22 bases between the two germline ends. There are 18 residues in the CDR3. The DNA of the CDR3 is TGCGCCAGCAGCCAAGATATCCCTACCTCTTGGCTAGATTACGAGCAGTACTTC. Protein: CASSQDIPTSWLDYEQYF.

Within the sample, this clonotype is medium-sized (0.01 to 0.1%). The V gene is TRBV7-3, the J gene TRBJ2-3, with unresolved D. The CDR3 has 15 residues. Germline V gene data show CDR1 as SGHTA and CDR2 as FQGTGA. V was clipped by 4 bases and J by 4 bases, with 15 bases between them. CDR3 DNA: TGTGCCAGCAGCTCCGATAACTTTGGTGCAGATACGCAGTATTTT. Translation gives CASSSDNFGADTQYF.

This clonotype is medium-sized in the sample. The genes are TRBV7-6 and TRBJ2-1, with a weak D call TRBD1 (7 bases). Germline CDR1 SGHVS, CDR2 FNYEAQ. The CDR3 is 17 residues long. The V end was cut by 2 bases, the J end by 4 bases, with 18 bases between. The CDR3 DNA sequence: TGTGCCAGCAGCTTAAGGCCTCCGGAGGGGGCGTACAATGAGCAGTTCTTC. It encodes CASSLRPPEGAYNEQFF. Full variable domain (outside the CDR3, taken from reference TRBV7-6 and TRBJ2-1): GAGVSQSPRYKVTKRGQDVALRCDPISGHVSLYWYRQALGQGPEFLTYFNYEAQQDKSGLPNDRFSAERPEGSISTLTIQRTEQRDSAMYRCASSLRPPEGAYNEQFFGPGTRLTVL.

This clonotype was detected many times. V and J are TRBV20-1 and TRBJ2-1, with 8 bases that match TRBD2. The CDR3 totals 18 residues. CDR1 and CDR2 (germline): DFQATT, SNEGSKA (reference sequence). Losses at the gene ends were 6 bases for V and 3 bases for J; bases not matched to a gene: 19. DNA for the CDR3: TGCAGTGCCCCGGGACATCGCCCCGGGACTAGTCACTACAATGAGCAGTTCTTC. This translates into CSAPGHRPGTSHYNEQFF.

The rearrangement links TRBV6-6 to TRBJ1-1, with D unclear. This CDR3 region has 13 residues. Germline V gives CDR1 MNHNY, CDR2 SVGAGI (reference sequence). Trimming removed 2 bases at V and 8 bases at J, with 12 bases between. The CDR3 sequence is CASSYVADWEAFF. For the CDR3, the DNA is TGTGCCAGCAGTTACGTCGCGGACTGGGAAGCTTTCTTT.

This clonotype was seen repeatedly, ten times or more. J is TRBJ2-2 and V is TRBV18, with 8 bases fitting TRBD1. The V gene end was trimmed by 3 bases and the J gene end by 0 bases; junction bases not matched to a gene: 6. Germline CDR1 reads KGHSH; CDR2 reads LQKENI. This CDR3 spans 17 amino acids. CDR3 protein: CASSPGTGYSNTGELFF. The CDR3 DNA reads TGTGCCAGCTCACCCGGGACAGGCTATTCGAACACCGGGGAGCTGTTTTTT.

In its sample, this clonotype ranks as medium-sized (0.01 to 0.1%). The chain combines TRBV4-3 with TRBJ1-4; D is undetermined. The CDR3 length is 15 residues. Germline assignment: CDR1 LGHNA and CDR2 YSLEER. V was cut by 4 bases and J by 3 bases, with 12 bases left in between. The CDR3 sequence is CASSRTGLPNEKLFF. The CDR3 DNA sequence: TGCGCCAGCAGCCGGACGGGCTTACCTAATGAAAAACTGTTTTTT.